The rows below give T cell receptor beta chains drawn from one sample of a study of a mutant IDH1 vaccine in newly diagnosed glioma. The method was immunoSEQ multiplex PCR; TCRdb's version includes in-frame clones alone and lacks a portion of them. This repertoire shows 60,000 or so clones, around 84% found once; its top ten account for about 7%. No antigen has been identified for these receptors. The sequencing here drew on PBMCs, taken from a glioma patient whose treatment included an IDH1 peptide vaccine. These TCRs come from a woman in her forties or fifties with glioma. Each CDR3 is given without its conserved first and last residue. A D gene is named only where the DNA matches it firmly.

j_call	d_call	v_call	cdr3_aa
TRBJ2-2	TRBD1	TRBV5-1	ASSSGQGGITVTGELF
TRBJ2-7	-	TRBV5-1	ASSLGGHEYEQY
TRBJ2-2	-	TRBV5-4	ASSSLGGGELF
TRBJ1-4	TRBD1	TRBV5-4	ASSLKTGGANEKLF
TRBJ1-2	TRBD1	TRBV11-2	ASSLYSGGRGYT
TRBJ1-4	-	TRBV2	ASGELATNEKLF
TRBJ1-4	-	TRBV7-8	ASSLAGITNEKLF
TRBJ1-6	-	TRBV25-1	ASSETGSYNSPLH
TRBJ2-1	-	TRBV6-1	ASSESGPRAGPYNEQF
TRBJ2-5	TRBD1	TRBV2	ASSPGTGEETQY
TRBJ2-5	TRBD1	TRBV30	AWSKGQDAETQY
TRBJ1-1	TRBD1	TRBV28	ASSTAGTGGGTEAF
TRBJ2-1	TRBD1	TRBV7-7	ASSRTGGDLNEQF
TRBJ1-5	-	TRBV4-2	ASSQAADNQPQH
TRBJ1-1	-	TRBV2	ASSGHLNWGAF
TRBJ2-3	TRBD1	TRBV15	ATSGRQGITDTQY
TRBJ2-1	TRBD2	TRBV7-8	ASSLGGLAGLGEQF
TRBJ2-2	-	TRBV9	ASSPDVNTGELF
TRBJ1-3	-	TRBV15	ATSRDTLGGAGNTIY
TRBJ2-1	TRBD2	TRBV4-2	ASSQDRGDGYNEQF
TRBJ2-3	-	TRBV4-2	ASSQFKGGVSTDTQY
TRBJ1-2	-	TRBV5-6	ASSRPLNPGYT
TRBJ1-1	-	TRBV6-6	ASSSFPSGF
TRBJ2-7	-	TRBV10-3	AIAGTAPYEQY
TRBJ1-5	TRBD1	TRBV27	VSSTTGGHQPQH
TRBJ2-6	-	TRBV5-1	ASSYLMDNSGANVLT
TRBJ1-2	TRBD1	TRBV28	ASSDGTDYGYT
TRBJ1-5	TRBD1	TRBV27	ASSLYRPGGDQPQH